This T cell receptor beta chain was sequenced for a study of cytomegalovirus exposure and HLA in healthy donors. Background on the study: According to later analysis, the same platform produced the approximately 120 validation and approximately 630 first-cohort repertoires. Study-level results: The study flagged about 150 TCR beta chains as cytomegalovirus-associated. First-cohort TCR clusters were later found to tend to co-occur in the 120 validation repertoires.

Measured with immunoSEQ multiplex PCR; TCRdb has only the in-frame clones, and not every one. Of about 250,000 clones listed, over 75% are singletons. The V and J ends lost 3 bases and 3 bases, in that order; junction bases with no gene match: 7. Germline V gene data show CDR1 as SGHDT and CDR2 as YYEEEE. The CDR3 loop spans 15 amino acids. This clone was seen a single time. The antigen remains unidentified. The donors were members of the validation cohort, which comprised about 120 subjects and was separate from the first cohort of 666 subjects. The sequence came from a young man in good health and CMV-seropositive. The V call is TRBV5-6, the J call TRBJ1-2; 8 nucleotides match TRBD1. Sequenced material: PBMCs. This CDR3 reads CASSSAGGSYYGYTF. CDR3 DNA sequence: TGTGCCAGCAGCTCAGCAGGGGGCTCTTACTATGGCTACACCTTC.